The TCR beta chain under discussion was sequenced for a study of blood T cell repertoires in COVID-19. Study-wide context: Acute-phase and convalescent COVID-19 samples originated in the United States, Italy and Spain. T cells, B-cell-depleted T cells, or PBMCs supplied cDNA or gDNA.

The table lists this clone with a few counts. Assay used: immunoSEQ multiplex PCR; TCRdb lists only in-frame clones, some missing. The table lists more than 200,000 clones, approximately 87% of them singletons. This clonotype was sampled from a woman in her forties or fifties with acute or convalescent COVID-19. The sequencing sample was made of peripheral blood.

CDR3 region: CASSPSGVNTGELFF. The CDR3 DNA reads as TGTGCCAGCAGCCCCAGCGGGGTGAACACCGGGGAGCTGTTTTTT. The chain combines TRBV7-3 with TRBJ2-2; 7 bases match TRBD2. The CDR3 has 15 residues. V dropped 5 bases and J dropped 1; count of bases not matched to a gene: 4. Germline V gives CDR1 SGHTA, CDR2 FQGTGA.